The source of this TCR beta chain is a study of CD8 T cells in ankylosing spondylitis. Study conclusions and caveats: The clones that were linked to disease were reported to be significantly enriched in matched synovial fluid samples from ankylosing spondylitis patients. A TCR beta motif made of several highly homologous variants seemed typical of ankylosing spondylitis blood.

The authors made TCR beta libraries by quantitative 5'-RACE with molecular barcodes. TCRdb independently ran MiXCR on the 5' RACE reads; one entry per CDR3 protein. Of approximately 500,000 distinct CDR3 sequences listed, about an eighth were seen once; the top ten hold 6.5% to 7%. With regard to this clonotype: Antigen unknown.

In germline, CDR1 is DFQATT, CDR2 SNEGSKA (reference sequence). The CDR3 length is 11 residues. Trimming removed 8 bases at V and 8 bases at J, with 15 bases between. The chain has TRBV20-1 and TRBJ1-1, with D unresolved. The origin of this receptor is a male donor with ankylosing spondylitis. Material for sequencing was blood, either unsorted or a sorted T cell fraction (not recorded which). CDR3 DNA: TGCAGTCACAAAAGGAGTTCGGAAGCTTTCTTT. This codes for CSHKRSSEAFF.